The TCR beta chain under discussion was sequenced for a study of vaccination and CD4 T cells after COVID-19. Once obtained from cultured CD4+ T cells, the DNA was sequenced using the Oncomine TCR Beta short-read assay. MiXCR, run by TCRdb on the PCR reads, gives a single entry per CDR3 protein. The sample comprises approximately 4,900 distinct CDR3 sequences, 40% to 50% of which are singletons, and about 40% rests with the top ten. Concerning this clonotype: The antigen is not known.

Treatment noted: roughly 10-day PBMC culture with coronavirus spike peptide pools or control peptides (ViraFEST assay). The CDR3 runs to 14 residues. Trimming took 6 bases from V and 4 from J, leaving 15 bases between them. Germline V CDR1 and CDR2: DFQATT, SNEGSKA (reference sequence). This sample comprised CD4+ T cells from blood, cultured in vitro, obtained after SARS-CoV-2 vaccination. The receptor was derived from a human donor who had recovered from COVID-19. The chain carries TRBV20-1 and TRBJ2-2; possible D gene TRBD2, 5 bases. In DNA form, the CDR3 reads TGCAGTGCCCTAGGGAGATGGGGCACCGGGGAGCTGTTTTTT. Amino acids: CSALGRWGTGELFF.